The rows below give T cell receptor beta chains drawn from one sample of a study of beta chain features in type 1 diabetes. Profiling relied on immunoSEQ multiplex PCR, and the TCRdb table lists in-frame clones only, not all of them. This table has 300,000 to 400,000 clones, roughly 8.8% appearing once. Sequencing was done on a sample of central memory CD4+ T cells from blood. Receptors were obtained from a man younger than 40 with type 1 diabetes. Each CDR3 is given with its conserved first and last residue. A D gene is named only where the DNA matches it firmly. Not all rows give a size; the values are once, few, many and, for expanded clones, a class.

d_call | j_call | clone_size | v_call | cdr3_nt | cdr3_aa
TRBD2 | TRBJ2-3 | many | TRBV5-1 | TGCGCCAGCAGCTCGGGACTAGCGGGGGGCACAGATACGCAGTATTTT | CASSSGLAGGTDTQYF
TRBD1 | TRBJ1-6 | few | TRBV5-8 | TGTGCCAGCAGCTGGCGGACAGGGAAGAATTCACCCCTCCACTTT | CASSWRTGKNSPLHF
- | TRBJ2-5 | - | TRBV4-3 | TGCGCCAGCAGCCAAGGGGCCGGGACCCCAAAGACCCAGTACTTC | CASSQGAGTPKTQYF
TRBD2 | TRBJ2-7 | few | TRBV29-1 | TGCAGCGTTGAACTAGCGGGGCCCTACGAGCAGTACTTC | CSVELAGPYEQYF
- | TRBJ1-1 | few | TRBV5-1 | TGCGCCAGCAGCCGCAACCTTGGGACTGAAGCTTTCTTT | CASSRNLGTEAFF
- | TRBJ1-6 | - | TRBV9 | TGTGCCAGCAGCGTAGGCAGGTCCGGCAATTCACCCCTCCACTTT | CASSVGRSGNSPLHF
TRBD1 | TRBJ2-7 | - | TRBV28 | TGTGCCAGCAGCAGCGGACAGGGAATATACGAGCAGTACTTC | CASSSGQGIYEQYF
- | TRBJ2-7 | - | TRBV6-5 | TGTGCCAGCAGGGCAGGAAACTCCTACGAGCAGTACTTC | CASRAGNSYEQYF
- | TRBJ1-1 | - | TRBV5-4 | TGTGCCAGCAGCTTGGGCAGGAACACTGAAGCTTTCTTT | CASSLGRNTEAFF
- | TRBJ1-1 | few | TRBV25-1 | TGTGCCAGCAGTGAATTCGGGGGAAAGAACACTGAAGCTTTCTTT | CASSEFGGKNTEAFF
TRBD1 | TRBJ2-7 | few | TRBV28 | TGTGCCAGCAAACTTCTGGGACAGGGAGGCGAGCAGTACTTC | CASKLLGQGGEQYF
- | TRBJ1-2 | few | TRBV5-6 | TGTGCCAGCGCGGACGATGGTATGAGGAACTATGGCTACACCTTC | CASADDGMRNYGYTF
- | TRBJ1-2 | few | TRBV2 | TGTGCCAGCAGTGATCGGGGGCGCGTCTATGGCTACACCTTC | CASSDRGRVYGYTF
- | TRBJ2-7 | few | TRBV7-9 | TGTGCCAGCAGCCCCGGGGCGAGCTCCTACGAGCAGTACTTC | CASSPGASSYEQYF
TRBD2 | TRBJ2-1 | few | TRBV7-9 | TGTGCCAGCAGCTTGGGACTAGCGGCCCGGAGCTCCTACAATGAGCAGTTCTTC | CASSLGLAARSSYNEQFF
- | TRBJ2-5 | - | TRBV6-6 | TGTGCCAGCAGTTACCCTAGGGGTTCCCAAGAGACCCAGTACTTC | CASSYPRGSQETQYF
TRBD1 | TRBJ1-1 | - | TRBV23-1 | TGCGCCAGCAGTCGAACAGGGGGCGAAGCTTTCTTT | CASSRTGGEAFF
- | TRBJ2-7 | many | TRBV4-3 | TGCGCCAGCAGCCAACGTTATGGCGAGCAGTACTTC | CASSQRYGEQYF
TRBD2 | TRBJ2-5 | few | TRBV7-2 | TGTGCCAGCAGCTTAGCTAGCGGGGAAGAGACCCAGTACTTC | CASSLASGEETQYF
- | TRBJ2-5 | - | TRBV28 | TGTGCCAGCAGCCAGGGTTACCAAGAGACCCAGTACTTC | CASSQGYQETQYF
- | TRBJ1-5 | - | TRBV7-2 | TGTGCCAGCAGCTTAGGGCTCGGGACGGCGAGTCAGCCCCAGCATTTT | CASSLGLGTASQPQHF
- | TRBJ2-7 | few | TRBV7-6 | TGTGCCAGCAGCTTGGGGGACAATAAGGACGAGCAGTACTTC | CASSLGDNKDEQYF
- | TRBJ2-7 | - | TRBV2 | TGTGCCAGCACGGCCATCCCCTACGAGCAGTACTTC | CASTAIPYEQYF
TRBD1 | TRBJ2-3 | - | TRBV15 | TGTGCCACCAGCAGGGGGACAGGGCGCACAGATACGCAGTATTTT | CATSRGTGRTDTQYF
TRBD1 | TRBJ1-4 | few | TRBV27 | TGTGCCAGCAGTTTCCGAAGGACAGGGATCAATGAAAAACTGTTTTTT | CASSFRRTGINEKLFF
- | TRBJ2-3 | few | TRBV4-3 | TGCGCCAGCAGCCAACAAGGGGCAGATACGCAGTATTTT | CASSQQGADTQYF
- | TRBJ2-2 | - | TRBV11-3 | TGTGCCAGCAGCTTACGGGGTCCCAGCACCGGGGAGCTGTTTTTT | CASSLRGPSTGELFF
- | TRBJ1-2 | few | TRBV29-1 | TGCAGCGTTGAGGAGTATGGCTACACCTTC | CSVEEYGYTF
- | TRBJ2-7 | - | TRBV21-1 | TGTGCCAGCAGCCGGGACAAAAACCACGAGCAGTACTTC | CASSRDKNHEQYF
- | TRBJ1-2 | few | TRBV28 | TGTGCCAGCAGGCCAACAGGGTCCTATGGCTACACCTTC | CASRPTGSYGYTF
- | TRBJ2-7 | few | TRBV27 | TGTGCCAGCAACCCCGACCCGGGACGGAGTTACGAGCAGTACTTC | CASNPDPGRSYEQYF
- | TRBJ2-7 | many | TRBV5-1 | TGCGCCAGCAAAAGGACGGAGGGCTACGAGCAGTACTTC | CASKRTEGYEQYF